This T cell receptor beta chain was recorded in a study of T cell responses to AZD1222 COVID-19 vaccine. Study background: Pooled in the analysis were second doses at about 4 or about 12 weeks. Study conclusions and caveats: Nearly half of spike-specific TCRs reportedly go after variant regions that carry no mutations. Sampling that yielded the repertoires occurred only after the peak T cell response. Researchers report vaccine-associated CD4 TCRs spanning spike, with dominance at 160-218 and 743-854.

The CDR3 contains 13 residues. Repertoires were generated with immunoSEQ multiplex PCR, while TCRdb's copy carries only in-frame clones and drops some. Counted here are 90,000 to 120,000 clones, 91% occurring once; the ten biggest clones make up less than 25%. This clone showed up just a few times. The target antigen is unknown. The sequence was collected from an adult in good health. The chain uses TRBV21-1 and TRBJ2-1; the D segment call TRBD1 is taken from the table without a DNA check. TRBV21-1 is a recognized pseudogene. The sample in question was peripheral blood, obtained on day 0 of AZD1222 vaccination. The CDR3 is CASSKDAPDEQFF. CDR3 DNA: TGTGCCAGCAGCAAAGATGCTCCAGATGAGCAGTTCTTC.